Listed below are T cell receptor beta chains from one sample, sequenced in a study of blood T cell repertoires in COVID-19. This table comes from immunoSEQ multiplex PCR, and its TCRdb copy is limited to in-frame clones, with some not included. The sample records around 55,000 clones, around 83% being singletons. The sample was peripheral blood. The receptors shown here come from a human donor in a cohort sampled during active or convalescent COVID-19. Both conserved end residues are part of each CDR3. The order of the fields is J gene, CDR3 length, clone size, D gene, V gene, CDR3 protein, CDR3 DNA. The D gene is left open where the match is weak. Clone size is not always given. Where it is, it says once, few, many or a class for expanded clones.

TRBJ1-6 | 14 | - | TRBD1 | TRBV6-5 | CASRGQGGNSPLHF | TGTGCCAGCAGGGGACAGGGGGGTAATTCACCCCTCCACTTT
TRBJ2-1 | 16 | - | - | TRBV9 | CASSVGTGSSGNEQFF | TGTGCCAGCAGCGTAGGAACGGGATCCTCGGGCAATGAGCAGTTCTTC
TRBJ2-5 | 14 | - | - | TRBV9 | CASSPWGDQETQYF | TGTGCCAGCAGCCCCTGGGGGGACCAAGAGACCCAGTACTTC
TRBJ2-3 | 16 | - | TRBD1 | TRBV27 | CASSRDRASSTDTQYF | TGTGCCAGCAGCCGGGACAGGGCTTCTAGCACAGATACGCAGTATTTT
TRBJ1-2 | 13 | - | TRBD1 | TRBV19 | CASRRQGSYGYTF | TGTGCCAGTAGGCGACAGGGCAGCTATGGCTACACCTTC
TRBJ2-1 | 15 | - | TRBD2 | TRBV6-2/TRBV6-3 | CASSNTGGNYNEQFF | TGTGCCAGCAGTAATACGGGGGGTAACTACAATGAGCAGTTCTTC
TRBJ2-7 | 14 | - | - | TRBV9 | CASSVAGHPYEQYF | TGTGCCAGCAGCGTAGCGGGACACCCCTACGAGCAGTACTTC
TRBJ2-5 | 14 | - | - | TRBV5-1 | CASSLGRQGGTQYF | TGCGCCAGCAGCTTGGGCAGGCAGGGCGGGACCCAGTACTTC
TRBJ2-2 | 14 | - | TRBD1 | TRBV6-5 | CASSWTGGTGELFF | TGTGCCAGCAGTTGGACAGGGGGCACCGGGGAGCTGTTTTTT
TRBJ1-5 | 15 | few | TRBD1 | TRBV6-1 | CASSDRTGAIQPQHF | TGTGCCAGCAGTGACCGGACAGGGGCGATTCAGCCCCAGCATTTT
TRBJ1-5 | 16 | once | - | TRBV2 | CASSEIGQGSNQPQHF | TGTGCCAGCAGTGAAATCGGGCAGGGTAGCAATCAGCCCCAGCATTTT
TRBJ2-5 | 14 | - | TRBD2 | TRBV6-2/TRBV6-3 | CASSSLAGEETQYF | TGTGCCAGCAGTTCCTTAGCGGGGGAAGAGACCCAGTACTTC
TRBJ1-3 | 15 | once | - | TRBV15 | CATSREDREINTIYF | TGTGCCACCAGCAGAGAGGACAGAGAAATAAACACCATATATTTT
TRBJ2-1 | 15 | - | TRBD2 | TRBV7-2 | CASSLGLAGDGEQFF | TGTGCCAGCAGCTTAGGGCTAGCGGGGGACGGTGAGCAGTTCTTC
TRBJ2-3 | 15 | - | TRBD2 | TRBV7-2 | CASSLGTSWADTQYF | TGTGCCAGCAGCCTCGGGACTAGTTGGGCGGATACGCAGTATTTT
TRBJ2-5 | 15 | - | - | TRBV7-3 | CASSYSGTREETQYF | TGTGCCAGCAGTTATTCCGGGACAAGGGAAGAGACCCAGTACTTC
TRBJ2-1 | 13 | - | TRBD1 | TRBV18 | CASSRQGYNEQFF | TGTGCCAGCTCACGACAGGGGTACAATGAGCAGTTCTTC
TRBJ1-1 | 13 | - | TRBD1 | TRBV12-3/TRBV12-4 | CASSLDQGAEAFF | TGTGCCAGCAGTTTGGACCAGGGGGCTGAAGCTTTCTTT
TRBJ1-1 | 18 | - | TRBD1 | TRBV4-3 | CASSHAPGQGLLGTEAFF | TGCGCCAGCAGCCATGCACCGGGACAGGGGCTCCTGGGGACTGAAGCTTTCTTT
TRBJ1-4 | 16 | - | - | TRBV5-8 | CASSLGGGQPNEKLFF | TGTGCCAGCAGCTTGGGGGGTGGACAGCCGAATGAAAAACTGTTTTTT
TRBJ1-5 | 16 | - | - | TRBV21-1 | CASSKKGRGLNQPQHF | TGTGCCAGCAGCAAAAAGGGCAGGGGCTTAAATCAGCCCCAGCATTTT
TRBJ2-1 | 16 | once | TRBD2 | TRBV10-3 | CAISESSSGAYNEQFF | TGTGCCATCAGTGAGTCATCTAGCGGGGCCTACAATGAGCAGTTCTTC
TRBJ2-7 | 15 | - | TRBD2 | TRBV7-2 | CASSLSGLASYEQYF | TGTGCCAGCAGCTTATCGGGACTAGCGTCTTACGAGCAGTACTTC
TRBJ2-5 | 12 | - | - | TRBV6-5 | CASSLGAETQYF | TGTGCCAGCAGCTTAGGGGCAGAGACCCAGTACTTC
TRBJ1-3 | 16 | - | - | TRBV6-5 | CASSYRLGEPDTTIYF | TGTGCCAGCAGTTACCGGCTAGGGGAACCAGACACCACCATATATTTT
TRBJ1-6 | 15 | - | - | TRBV5-4 | CASSLGSPINSPLHF | TGTGCCAGCAGCTTGGGGAGCCCCATAAATTCACCCCTCCACTTT
TRBJ2-7 | 11 | once | - | TRBV13 | CASSLHFEQYF | TGTGCCAGCAGCTTACACTTCGAGCAGTACTTC
TRBJ1-2 | 15 | - | TRBD1 | TRBV29-1 | CSVEGGTARLYGYTF | TGCAGCGTTGAAGGCGGGACAGCAAGACTTTATGGCTACACCTTC
TRBJ1-5 | 9 | - | - | TRBV18 | CANPGGEHF | TGTGCCAACCCTGGGGGGGAGCATTTT
TRBJ1-5 | 15 | - | TRBD1 | TRBV10-3 | CAISGQGAGNQPQHF | TGTGCCATCAGTGGACAGGGGGCCGGGAATCAGCCCCAGCATTTT